This T cell receptor (beta chain) was documented in a study of response to subunit inactivated influenza vaccine. General study points: Each seasonal influenza vaccination, the authors suggested, recruits few new T cells.

This clonotype was counted between two and nine times. What it recognizes is unknown. V lost 3 bases and J 5 bases, leaving 12 bases between the germline ends. From germline, CDR1 is SGHDN and CDR2 FVKESK. The CDR3 sequence is 14 residues long. TCRdb re-called the RT-PCR reads through MiXCR, storing one row per CDR3 protein. This table holds around 760,000 distinct CDR3 sequences, roughly 13% found once. Sample: PBMCs from blood, taken 14 days before vaccination. This rearrangement joins TRBV14 to TRBJ2-3, with D unresolved. This clonotype originated in a man aged 45 to 65 who received an inactivated influenza vaccine. The DNA of the CDR3 is TGTGCCAGCAGCCACTGGGCGCGTGGAGATACGCAGTATTTT. It specifies CASSHWARGDTQYF.